Listed here is a single T cell receptor beta chain. The authors' processing: Amplifying reference gene primers gave estimates of nucleated cell counts. Sequencing was performed with immunoSEQ multiplex PCR; in TCRdb, only in-frame clones are kept and a portion is missing. Clonal size and the V and J genes are those of that table, whereas D and trimming came from the DNA. The table records some 54,000 clones, approximately 92% of them present only once. The data derive from a study of blood T cell repertoires in COVID-19. About the study: Samples of COVID-19 (acute and convalescent) were obtained from the United States, Italy and Spain. Sources were T cells, B-cell-depleted T cells, or PBMCs; the material itself was cDNA or gDNA.

Specimen: peripheral blood. The receptor was derived from a man aged 55 to 70 with acute or convalescent COVID-19.

The CDR3 region is CASSVTGDYEQYF. CDR3 nucleotide sequence: TGTGCCAGCAGCGTGACAGGGGATTACGAGCAGTACTTC. The J gene is TRBJ2-7, the V gene TRBV9; 8 bases match TRBD1. Germline values: CDR1 SGDLS, CDR2 YYNGEE. The CDR3 runs to 13 residues. V trimming: 2 bases; J trimming: 4 bases; junction bases outside the gene matches: 2.